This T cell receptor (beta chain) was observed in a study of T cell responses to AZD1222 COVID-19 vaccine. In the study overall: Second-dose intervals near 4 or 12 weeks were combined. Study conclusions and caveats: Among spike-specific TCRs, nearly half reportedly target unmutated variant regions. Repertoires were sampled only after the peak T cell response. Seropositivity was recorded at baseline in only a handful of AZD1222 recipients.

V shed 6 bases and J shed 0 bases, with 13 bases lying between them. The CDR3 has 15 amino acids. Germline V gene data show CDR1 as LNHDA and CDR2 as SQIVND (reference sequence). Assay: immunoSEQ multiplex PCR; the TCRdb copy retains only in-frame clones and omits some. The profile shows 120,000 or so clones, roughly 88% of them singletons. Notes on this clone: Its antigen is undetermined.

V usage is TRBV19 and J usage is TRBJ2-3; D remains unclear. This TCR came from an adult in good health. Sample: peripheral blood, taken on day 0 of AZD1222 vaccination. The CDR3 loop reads CASRRSEDSTDTQYF. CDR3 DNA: TGTGCCAGTAGAAGGTCTGAGGATAGCACAGATACGCAGTATTTT.